These 20 T cell receptor beta chains came from one sample sequenced in a study of blood T cells in healthy people across ages. Using a J-beta primer mix together with a sample-barcoded 5' primer, a second PCR was run for roughly 6 to 12 cycles. TCRdb analysed the 5' RACE reads with MiXCR anew, one entry per CDR3 protein. The repertoire has about 1.1 million distinct CDR3 sequences, less than 45% of them found once; the top ten carry about 12%. The sample taken for sequencing was blood. Every receptor here comes from a man aged 18 to 30 in good health.

Turning to this clonotype: A single base separates this from a much larger clone, so it may be a read error. V usage is TRBV12-3 or TRBV12-4 and J usage is TRBJ1-2; possibly TRBD1 for D (5 bases). V dropped 4 bases and J dropped 2 bases, with 11 bases sitting between them. The length of the CDR3 is 14 residues. The CDR3 is CASSCPGQNYGYTF. CDR3 DNA sequence: TGTGCCAGCAGTTGCCCGGGGCAGAACTATGGCTACACCTTC.

The chain's CDR3 is CASSLESGGQPQHF. The CDR3 region has the DNA TGTGCCAGCAGCTTAGAATCAGGGGGTCAGCCCCAGCATTTT. The chain combines TRBV7-9 with TRBJ1-5, with TRBD1 matching over 7 bases. CDR1 and CDR2 from the germline V gene are SEHNR and FQNEAQ (reference sequence). The ends lost 1 base at V and 6 bases at J; junction bases unmatched: 3. This CDR3 has 14 residues.

This clonotype has only a few counts. V is TRBV5-6 and J is TRBJ2-1, with 11 bases aligning to TRBD2. In germline, CDR1 is SGHDT, CDR2 YYEEEE. This CDR3 comprises 19 residues. V was pared by 0 bases and J by 0 bases, with 8 bases of the junction left unmatched. DNA of the CDR3: TGTGCCAGCAGCTTGGAGGAGTCTAGCGGGGGGAGCTCCTACAATGAGCAGTTCTTC. This translates into CASSLEESSGGSSYNEQFF. Using reference TRBV5-6 and TRBJ2-1 for the parts outside the CDR3, the full variable domain is DAGVTQSPTHLIKTRGQQVTLRCSPKSGHDTVSWYQQALGQGPQFIFQYYEEEERQRGNFPDRFSGHQFPNYSSELNVNALLLGDSALYLCASSLEESSGGSSYNEQFFGPGTRLTVL.

In the case of this clonotype: The germline gene is not matched at one end of the junction; a read error may be the cause. Here the CDR3 DNA reads TGTGCCAGCAGCGAAGGGAACACAGATACGCGGTATTTT. Protein sequence: CASSEGNTDTRYF. The chain employs TRBV7-2 and TRBJ2-3; D gene unclear. This CDR3 region has 13 residues. Germline V CDR1 and CDR2: SGHTA, FQGNSA.

The CDR3 loop reads CASTEGPEEETQYF. CDR3 nucleotide sequence: TGTGCCAGCACCGAGGGACCAGAGGAAGAGACCCAGTACTTC. V is TRBV28 and J is TRBJ2-5; possibly TRBD1 or TRBD2 for D (5 bases each). Trimming left V 7 bases short and J 3 bases short, with 15 bases between. The CDR3 loop spans 14 amino acids. The germline gives CDR1 MDHEN, CDR2 SYDVKM.

This clonotype was counted a few times. The V call is TRBV3-1, the J call TRBJ2-7; D is perhaps TRBD1 or TRBD2 (6 bases each). The CDR3 length is 13 residues. V gave up 3 bases and J gave up 7 bases, with 13 bases separating them. Germline V gene lookup returns CDR1 LGHDT and CDR2 YNNKEL (reference sequence). The CDR3 region has the DNA TGTGCCAGCAGCCACAGGGGACTGGGAGAGCAGTACTTC. This translates into CASSHRGLGEQYF.

The V gene is TRBV9, the J gene TRBJ2-5, with D maybe TRBD1 (5 bases). The CDR3 covers 13 residues. Germline CDR1 reads SGDLS; CDR2 reads YYNGEE. Trimming left V 0 bases short and J 11 bases short, with 14 bases between. DNA for the CDR3: TGTGCCAGCAGCGTAGCAGGGTCCGATGAGCAGTACTTC. Translating it yields CASSVAGSDEQYF. The variable domain in full, completed from reference TRBV9 and TRBJ2-5, reads DSGVTQTPKHLITATGQRVTLRCSPRSGDLSVYWYQQSLDQGLQFLIQYYNGEERAKGNILERFSAQQFPDLHSELNLSSLELGDSALYFCASSVAGSDEQYFGPGTRLLVL.

The gene calls are TRBV12-3 or TRBV12-4 and TRBJ2-1; a weak D match, TRBD2 (6 bases). V shed 5 bases and J shed 10 bases, with 9 bases lying between them. This CDR3 region has 11 residues. The CDR3 loop reads CASSPGLEQFF. CDR3 DNA: TGTGCCAGCAGTCCGGGACTGGAGCAGTTCTTC.

The chain recombines TRBV7-9 with TRBJ2-3, with D possibly matching TRBD2 (7 bases). V lost 7 bases and J 4 bases, leaving 15 bases between the germline ends. This CDR3 has 14 amino acids. Looked up from germline, CDR1 is SEHNR and CDR2 is FQNEAQ (reference sequence). The CDR3, as DNA: TGTGCCAGCACCCTAGGGGGGGCCGCAGATACGCAGTATTTT. Translated: CASTLGGAADTQYF.

The V gene is TRBV6-2 or TRBV6-3, the J gene TRBJ2-1; 13 bases agree with TRBD2. With the DNA end fitting TRBJ2-7 better, the J assignment may be wrong. The CDR3 is made up of 16 amino acids. Germline CDR1 reads MNHEY; CDR2 reads SVGEGT. The CDR3: CASSYDGTSGVNEQYF. The DNA for the CDR3 is TGTGCCAGCAGTTACGACGGGACTAGCGGGGTCAATGAGCAGTACTTC.

This clonotype was counted between two and nine times. This chain uses TRBV12-3 or TRBV12-4 with TRBJ2-1; 7 bases line up with TRBD2. Trimming took 4 bases from V and 7 from J; bases not matched to a gene: 7. The CDR3 consists of 14 residues. The CDR3 spells CASSWRTRKNEQFF. The CDR3 DNA follows: TGTGCCAGCAGTTGGAGGACTAGAAAGAATGAGCAGTTCTTC.

The rearrangement links TRBV20-1 to TRBJ1-5; no clear D gene. Germline assignment: CDR1 DFQATT and CDR2 SNEGSKA (reference sequence). The CDR3 has 15 residues. Deletions cut 4 bases from V and 0 bases from J, with 13 bases between. CDR3 DNA: TGCAGTGCTACACCGGAACTTTATAGCAATCAGCCCCAGCATTTT. The encoded protein is CSATPELYSNQPQHF.

This clonotype was detected a few times. The CDR3 nucleotides read TGTGCCAGCAGCTTAGGACAGGGAGTGTCGGACGAGCAGTACTTC. Residues: CASSLGQGVSDEQYF. V is TRBV7-9 and J is TRBJ2-7; 7 nucleotides match TRBD1. Germline assignment: CDR1 SEHNR and CDR2 FQNEAQ (reference sequence). V was pared by 1 base and J by 5 bases, with 8 bases of the junction left unmatched. The CDR3 extends over 15 amino acids.

The V gene is TRBV19, the J gene TRBJ2-3; the D is unclear. The CDR3 is 14 amino acids. From germline, CDR1 is LNHDA and CDR2 SQIVND (reference sequence). With 8 bases removed from V and 1 base from J, the gap between germline ends came to 13 bases. The CDR3 coding sequence is TGTGCCAGTGCTCCCCAAACGGGCACAGATACGCAGTATTTT. Translated: CASAPQTGTDTQYF.

This clonotype has just a few counts. The chain couples TRBV29-1 to TRBJ1-1; D possibly corresponds to TRBD1 (5 bases). The CDR3 runs to 12 residues. Trimming left V 8 bases short and J 1 base short, with 11 bases between. From germline, CDR1 is SQVTM and CDR2 ANQGSEA. Here the CDR3 DNA reads TGCAGCACGAGGGACGGGAACACTGAAGCTTTCTTT. Protein sequence: CSTRDGNTEAFF.

This clonotype has at least ten counts. V gene TRBV5-1 combines with J gene TRBJ1-2; D may be TRBD1 (5 bases). CDR1 and CDR2 from the germline V gene are SGHRS and YFSETQ. This CDR3 has 14 amino acids. V gave up 0 bases and J gave up 9 bases, with 15 bases separating them. CDR3 amino acids: CASSLDDWGSRYTF. Written as DNA, the CDR3 is TGCGCCAGCAGCTTGGACGACTGGGGGTCTCGCTACACCTTC.

The gene calls are TRBV6-2 or TRBV6-3 and TRBJ2-1; D is possibly TRBD1 (7 bases). The germline CDR1 and CDR2 sequences are MNHEY and SVGEGT. V dropped 0 bases and J dropped 10 bases, with 22 bases sitting between them. CDR3 length: 17 amino acids. The CDR3 coding sequence is TGTGCCAGCAGTTACTCCGCGGGGACAGAACCAAATTACGAGCAGTTCTTC. This sequence encodes CASSYSAGTEPNYEQFF.

The chain is built from TRBV11-2 and TRBJ2-3; D may be TRBD1 (6 bases). This CDR3 is 16 amino acids long. Germline CDR1 and CDR2: SGHAT and FQNNGV. V lost 1 base to trimming and J lost 14 bases, with 25 bases between them. The CDR3 DNA sequence: TGTGCCAGCAGCTTAGTCGGACAGCGGAGGACCACTCGGGGGTATTTT. Its protein product is CASSLVGQRRTTRGYF.

This clonotype was seen at least ten times. This sequence joins TRBV4-3 and TRBJ2-3; no firm D call. V lost 0 bases, J lost 5 bases, and 6 bases lay in between. CDR1 and CDR2 (germline): LGHNA, YSLEER. The CDR3 totals 13 residues. CDR3 nucleotides: TGCGCCAGCAGCCAAGAAAACGAAGATACGCAGTATTTT. Translating gives CASSQENEDTQYF.

This clonotype was seen at least ten times. The chain has TRBV6-6 and TRBJ1-2; no clear D gene. Germline CDR1 reads MNHNY; CDR2 reads SVGAGI (reference sequence). The CDR3 consists of 16 residues. V lost 5 bases and J 4 bases, leaving 20 bases between the germline ends. CDR3 sequence reads: CASSNGVNPAPYGYTF. In nucleotides, the CDR3 is TGTGCCAGCAGTAACGGGGTTAATCCAGCTCCCTATGGCTACACCTTC.